One sample yielded the 6 T cell receptor beta chains listed below, sequenced in a study of T cells in Graves' hyperthyroidism and ophthalmopathy. The CDR3 regions of TCR beta were amplified from RNA transcripts. HTBI primers were employed in a first-round RT-PCR of the TCR CDR3. TCRdb recomputed calls from the multiplex PCR reads with MiXCR, one row per CDR3 protein. The sample has 550,000 to 800,000 distinct CDR3 sequences, 15% to 20% seen once; the top ten hold roughly 8%. What was sequenced was blood. These receptors all come from a man between 18 and 29 years old with Graves' hyperthyroidism.

This clonotype came up many times. The chain uses TRBV2 and TRBJ2-5; 12 nucleotides agree with TRBD2. J was trimmed by 4 bases and V by 0 bases; bases with no gene match: 3. CDR3 length: 16 amino acids. Germline lookup yields CDR1 SNHLY and CDR2 FYNNEI. DNA of the CDR3: TGTGCCAGCAGTGAAGCTGGACTAGCGGGACGAGAGACCCAGTACTTC. It yields the protein CASSEAGLAGRETQYF.

This clonotype was observed many times. The rearrangement joins TRBV3-1 to TRBJ1-1; D is undetermined. The CDR3 loop spans 14 amino acids. V was pared by 0 bases and J by 6 bases, with 11 bases between. Germline values: CDR1 LGHDT, CDR2 YNNKEL (reference sequence). The CDR3 is CASSQDPADAEAFF. The CDR3 DNA reads as TGTGCCAGCAGCCAAGATCCGGCTGACGCTGAAGCTTTCTTT.

This clonotype was found many times. V gene TRBV24-1 combines with J gene TRBJ2-7, with D perhaps TRBD1 (6 bases). Germline V CDR1 and CDR2: KGHDR, SFDVKD. The CDR3 is 14 amino acids. The V end lost 8 bases, the J end lost 4 bases, and 17 bases lay between the germline ends. CDR3 region: CATTPGAGEYEQYF. In DNA form, the CDR3 reads TGTGCCACCACCCCGGGCGCAGGGGAGTACGAGCAGTACTTC.

V is TRBV29-1 and J is TRBJ1-2, with D perhaps TRBD1 (6 bases). This CDR3 is 10 amino acids long. V was trimmed by 6 bases and J by 6 bases, leaving 8 bases between them. Germline values: CDR1 SQVTM, CDR2 ANQGSEA. The CDR3: CSVHRDGYTF. The CDR3 bases are TGCAGCGTCCACAGGGATGGCTACACCTTC.

V usage is TRBV5-8 and J usage is TRBJ1-5; weak D call: TRBD1 (5 bases). The ends were cut back, 0 bases at V and 1 base at J, with 14 bases in the middle. This CDR3 is 17 amino acids long. CDR1 is SGHTS, CDR2 YDEGEE, per germline. CDR3 DNA sequence: TGTGCCAGCAGCTTGGCGCTCGTTTGGGACAGCAATCAGCCCCAGCATTTT. Amino acids: CASSLALVWDSNQPQHF. The variable domain in full, with the rest retrieved from reference TRBV5-8 and TRBJ1-5, is EAGVTQSPTHLIKTRGQQATLRCSPISGHTSVYWYQQALGLGLQFLLWYDEGEERNRGNFPPRFSGRQFPNYSSELNVNALELEDSALYLCASSLALVWDSNQPQHFGDGTRLSIL.

The J gene is TRBJ1-2, the V gene TRBV24-1; TRBD1 matches at 7 bases. This CDR3 is built from 14 residues. The germline CDR1 and CDR2 sequences are KGHDR and SFDVKD. J gave up 6 bases and V 5 bases, and 8 bases lay outside the gene matches. In DNA form, the CDR3 reads TGTGCCACCAGTGCCCCAGACAGGGCCAATGGCTACACCTTC. Protein product: CATSAPDRANGYTF.